These 29 T cell receptor beta chains came from one sample sequenced in a study of identical twins. TCRdb independently ran MiXCR on the 5' RACE reads; one entry per CDR3 protein. Here the sample spans hundreds of thousands of distinct CDR3 sequences, over 20% being singletons. The data were also submitted as part of a second study, on T cells expressing NK-cell markers.

The specimen sequenced was PBMCs. These receptors were collected from a woman in her late teens or twenties in good health.

The chain carries TRBV7-2 and TRBJ2-1; D unresolved. Germline lookup yields CDR1 SGHTA and CDR2 FQGNSA. The CDR3 is made up of 14 amino acids. Trimming removed 3 bases from V and 5 bases from J, with 11 bases in between. CDR3: CASSLARQNNEQFF. CDR3 in DNA: TGTGCCAGCAGCTTGGCACGGCAAAACAATGAGCAGTTCTTC. The variable domain in full, with the rest retrieved from reference TRBV7-2 and TRBJ2-1, is GAGVSQSPSNKVTEKGKDVELRCDPISGHTALYWYRQSLGQGLEFLIYFQGNSAPDKSGLPSDRFSAERTGGSVSTLTIQRTQQEDSAVYLCASSLARQNNEQFFGPGTRLTVL.

This clonotype was observed a few times. The CDR3 loop reads CSARVGQGTYEQYF. The CDR3 DNA reads TGCAGTGCTAGAGTGGGACAGGGAACCTACGAGCAGTACTTC. This sequence joins TRBV20-1 and TRBJ2-7; the match to TRBD1 covers 9 bases. Germline-derived CDR1 and CDR2 are DFQATT and SNEGSKA (reference sequence). The CDR3 is 14 amino acids. With V trimmed by 1 base and J by 2 bases, 3 bases remained unmatched.

The rearrangement uses TRBV11-2 and TRBJ2-3; D is unclear. The CDR3 length is 15 residues. V was clipped by 1 base and J by 1 base, with 9 bases between them. From germline, CDR1 is SGHAT and CDR2 FQNNGV. CDR3 nucleotides: TGTGCCAGCAGCTTAGTTGGTATGGGCACAGATACGCAGTATTTT. Protein product: CASSLVGMGTDTQYF.

The J gene is TRBJ2-7, the V gene TRBV20-1; D remains ambiguous. In germline, CDR1 is DFQATT, CDR2 SNEGSKA (reference sequence). The CDR3 contains 14 residues. V was clipped by 0 bases and J by 2 bases, with 11 bases between them. The CDR3 region has the DNA TGCAGTGCTAGAGATCAAATCGGCCCCTACGAGCAGTACTTC. Protein sequence: CSARDQIGPYEQYF.

Only a few counts were recorded for this clonotype. The rearrangement links TRBV10-3 to TRBJ2-7; D gene uncertain. The V end was cut by 10 bases, the J end by 3 bases, with 10 bases between. In germline, CDR1 is ENHRY, CDR2 SYGVKD. This CDR3 region has 11 residues. CDR3 bases: TGTGCCACTTCCACGAACTACGAGCAGTACTTC. This translates into CATSTNYEQYF.

This clonotype has ten or more counts. This chain connects TRBV10-3 to TRBJ2-1; unclear D gene. Germline V gene lookup returns CDR1 ENHRY and CDR2 SYGVKD. CDR3 size: 11 residues. CDR3 coding DNA: TGTACGACTGGCCCGGGTAATGAGCAGTTCTTC. Amino acids: CTTGPGNEQFF.

This clonotype was counted between two and nine times. Written as DNA, the CDR3 is TGCAGCGGTCAACTCGCGGGGACTGGGGCCAACGTCCTGACTTTC. Amino acid sequence: CSGQLAGTGANVLTF. The rearrangement uses TRBV29-1 and TRBJ2-6; tentatively, D is TRBD2 (6 bases). Germline CDR1 is SQVTM and CDR2 is ANQGSEA. Trimming left V 7 bases short and J 2 bases short, with 15 bases between. This CDR3 region has 15 residues. The whole variable domain, filled in from reference TRBV29-1 and TRBJ2-6, reads SAVISQKPSRDICQRGTSLTIQCQVDSQVTMMFWYRQQPGQSLTLIATANQGSEATYESGFVIDKFPISRPNLTFSTLTVSNMSPEDSSIYLCSGQLAGTGANVLTFGAGSRLTVL.

This rearrangement joins TRBV19 to TRBJ1-5; 8 bases align to TRBD1. J was trimmed by 6 bases and V by 5 bases; bases with no gene match: 12. Germline loops: CDR1 LNHDA, CDR2 SQIVND (reference sequence). The CDR3 has 16 amino acids. The CDR3 coding sequence is TGTGCCAGTAGTCCCCAACGGACAGGGTTGGGTCAGCCCCAGCATTTT. Translating it yields CASSPQRTGLGQPQHF. The full variable domain, its missing parts supplied by reference TRBV19 and TRBJ1-5, is DGGITQSPKYLFRKEGQNVTLSCEQNLNHDAMYWYRQDPGQGLRLIYYSQIVNDFQKGDIAEGYSVSREKKESFPLTVTSAQKNPTAFYLCASSPQRTGLGQPQHFGDGTRLSIL.

This clonotype has only a few counts. Here the CDR3 reads CASSEIGQQTGELFF. In nucleotides, the CDR3 is TGTGCCAGCAGTGAAATAGGACAGCAAACCGGGGAGCTGTTTTTT. This chain uses TRBV2 with TRBJ2-2; tentative D call: TRBD1 (6 bases). This CDR3 is built from 15 residues. CDR1 SNHLY and CDR2 FYNNEI come from the germline V gene. V was trimmed by 2 bases and J by 5 bases, leaving 12 bases between them.

This chain connects TRBV12-3 or TRBV12-4 to TRBJ1-1; 7 bases are shared with TRBD1. The CDR3 totals 12 residues. The junction had 4 bases not matched to a gene; V was cut back by 5 bases and J by 7 bases. The CDR3 nucleotides read TGTGCCAGCAGTACAGGGGTTCTTGAAGCTTTCTTT. It is translated as CASSTGVLEAFF.

The chain uses TRBV12-3 or TRBV12-4 and TRBJ2-3; 8 bases fit TRBD1. The CDR3 runs 14 residues. The ends lost 5 bases at V and 13 bases at J; junction bases unmatched: 14. The CDR3 reads CASSPGRDRLEEYF. The CDR3, as DNA: TGTGCCAGCAGTCCGGGCCGGGACAGGCTCGAGGAGTATTTT.

V and J are TRBV27 and TRBJ2-4; D remains ambiguous. V shed 4 bases and J shed 1 base, with 14 bases lying between them. Germline assignment: CDR1 MNHEY and CDR2 SMNVEV (reference sequence). This CDR3 region has 16 residues. This CDR3 is CASSSTVAVAKNIQYF. CDR3 nucleotides: TGTGCCAGCAGTTCGACGGTGGCGGTGGCCAAAAACATTCAGTACTTC.

This clonotype was picked up a small number of times. The chain joins TRBV6-5 to TRBJ1-5; D gene unclear. CDR1 MNHEY and CDR2 SVGAGI come from the germline V gene. The V end lost 3 bases, the J end lost 4 bases, and 10 bases lay between the germline ends. The CDR3 consists of 14 residues. CDR3 protein: CASSYGRGNQPQHF. The CDR3 DNA sequence: TGTGCCAGCAGTTATGGCCGGGGTAATCAGCCCCAGCATTTT.

This rearrangement joins TRBV16 to TRBJ1-5; no clear D gene. The CDR3 is 15 amino acids. V lost 3 bases and J 4 bases, leaving 13 bases between the germline ends. The germline CDR1 and CDR2 sequences are KGHSY and FQNENV. CDR3 residues: CASSQNSQLNQPQHF. The CDR3, as DNA: TGTGCCAGCAGCCAGAACTCTCAGCTAAATCAGCCCCAGCATTTT.

This clonotype was observed a few times. The V gene is TRBV27, the J gene TRBJ1-5; TRBD1 matches at 7 bases. CDR1 and CDR2 (germline): MNHEY, SMNVEV (reference sequence). The CDR3 sequence is 13 residues long. Unmatched junction bases numbered 11, after V lost 2 bases and J lost 16 bases. The CDR3 bases are TGTGCCAGCAGTTTAGCGGCCGGGACAGTCCCTCATTTT. Its protein product is CASSLAAGTVPHF.

This clonotype was observed a few times. The chain recombines TRBV12-3 or TRBV12-4 with TRBJ1-1; D ambiguous. Deletions cut 8 bases from V and 1 base from J, with 8 bases between. The CDR3 has 12 residues. The CDR3 nucleotides are TGTGCCAGCGGGTTAACGAACACTGAAGCTTTCTTT. This translates into CASGLTNTEAFF.

The chain combines TRBV7-8 with TRBJ2-7; TRBD2 agrees at 8 bases. Germline V gene data show CDR1 as SGHVS and CDR2 as FQNEAQ. Losses at the gene ends were 0 bases for V and 0 bases for J; bases not matched to a gene: 4. This CDR3 is 16 amino acids long. The CDR3 sequence is CASSLAGTRGSYEQYF. The CDR3 bases are TGTGCCAGCAGCTTAGCCGGGACTAGAGGCTCCTACGAGCAGTACTTC. Based on the CDR3 plus reference TRBV7-8 and TRBJ2-7, the full variable domain is GAGVSQSPRYKVAKRGQDVALRCDPISGHVSLFWYQQALGQGPEFLTYFQNEAQLDKSGLPSDRFFAERPEGSVSTLKIQRTQQEDSAVYLCASSLAGTRGSYEQYFGPGTRLTVT.

The rearrangement links TRBV4-1 to TRBJ1-1; D not certain. V lost 2 bases and J 2 bases, leaving 12 bases between the germline ends. This CDR3 contains 15 residues. Germline-derived CDR1 and CDR2 are MGHRA and YSYEKL. The CDR3 reads CASSQFQFSNTEAFF. CDR3 in DNA: TGCGCCAGCAGCCAATTTCAGTTTTCAAACACTGAAGCTTTCTTT.

This clonotype has a handful of counts. This sequence joins TRBV4-3 and TRBJ2-2; unclear D gene. Per germline, CDR1 LGHNA and CDR2 YSLEER. CDR3 length: 15 residues. Trimming took off 5 bases at V and 6 bases at J, with 16 bases between the two ends. In DNA, the CDR3 is TGCGCCAGCAGCATAATAGCCAGTAGGGCCGGGGAGCTGTTTTTT. It codes for CASSIIASRAGELFF.

There are a few counts of this clonotype. V usage is TRBV5-1 and J usage is TRBJ1-3; perhaps TRBD1 as D (5 bases). V dropped 4 bases and J dropped 6 bases, with 17 bases sitting between them. Per germline, CDR1 SGHRS and CDR2 YFSETQ. The CDR3 is 15 amino acids. DNA of the CDR3: TGCGCCAGCAGCCGCACCTCGACAGACCCAAACACCATATATTTT. It codes for CASSRTSTDPNTIYF.

The V gene is TRBV6-5, the J gene TRBJ2-2, with 9 positions matching TRBD1. Germline V gene sequence: CDR1 MNHEY, CDR2 SVGAGI. V shed 0 bases, J shed 7 bases, and the junction held 6 bases outside the gene matches. The CDR3 consists of 16 residues. CDR3 nucleotide sequence: TGTGCCAGCAGTTACTCGTGGACAGGGGCAATCGGGGAGCTGTTTTTT. Translating it yields CASSYSWTGAIGELFF.

The chain carries TRBV20-1 and TRBJ2-2, with TRBD2 identical over 13 bases. The CDR3 totals 15 residues. Germline V lookup: CDR1 DFQATT, CDR2 SNEGSKA (reference sequence). V dropped 6 bases and J dropped 5; count of bases not matched to a gene: 6. The DNA of the CDR3 is TGCAGTGCCACCGGACTAGCGGGAGAAACCGGGGAGCTGTTTTTT. Encoded protein: CSATGLAGETGELFF.

This clonotype was seen a few times. The chain has TRBV5-1 and TRBJ2-7; 10 positions agree with TRBD2. Germline values: CDR1 SGHRS, CDR2 YFSETQ. The CDR3 has 15 residues. V trimming: 2 bases; J trimming: 3 bases; junction bases outside the gene matches: 5. This chain's CDR3 is CASSFGTSEIYEQYF. The CDR3 DNA reads TGCGCCAGCAGCTTCGGGACTAGCGAGATCTACGAGCAGTACTTC. Full variable domain (missing parts from reference TRBV5-1 and TRBJ2-7): KAGVTQTPRYLIKTRGQQVTLSCSPISGHRSVSWYQQTPGQGLQFLFEYFSETQRNKGNFPGRFSGRQFSNSRSEMNVSTLELGDSALYLCASSFGTSEIYEQYFGPGTRLTVT.

Of note for this clonotype: Germline is not matched at one junction end, which may reflect a read error. V usage is TRBV12-3 or TRBV12-4 and J usage is TRBJ2-1, with 7 positions matching TRBD1. The CDR3 consists of 11 residues. The CDR3 sequence is CASSQGQRQIF. CDR3 coding DNA: TGTGCCAGCAGTCAGGGACAGAGGCAGATCTTC.

A few counts support this clonotype. V is TRBV5-6 and J is TRBJ2-1; no definite D call. V dropped 4 bases and J dropped 3 bases, with 14 bases sitting between them. CDR1 SGHDT and CDR2 YYEEEE come from the germline V gene. The CDR3 is 15 residues long. CDR3 protein: CASSADGVYYNEQFF. CDR3 DNA sequence: TGTGCCAGCAGCGCGGATGGGGTTTACTACAATGAGCAGTTCTTC.

This clonotype was seen more than once but under ten times. This chain joins TRBV20-1 and TRBJ2-3; D unclear. Germline-derived CDR1 and CDR2 are DFQATT and SNEGSKA (reference sequence). V lost 2 bases to trimming and J lost 3 bases, with 15 bases between them. This CDR3 comprises 15 residues. The CDR3 sequence: CSARRSGLRTDTQYF. Here the CDR3 DNA reads TGCAGTGCTAGAAGGAGTGGGCTGCGAACAGATACGCAGTATTTT.

The sample holds a few counts of this clonotype. This rearrangement joins TRBV5-6 to TRBJ1-2; unclear D gene. Trimming left V 6 bases short and J 7 bases short, with 16 bases between. The CDR3 has 13 amino acids. The V gene's germline CDR1 is SGHDT and CDR2 YYEEEE. CDR3 loop: CASNPSGSGGYTF. The CDR3 region has the DNA TGTGCCAGCAACCCGTCGGGTTCGGGTGGCTACACCTTC.

This clonotype was recorded a few times. This sequence joins TRBV6-5 and TRBJ2-5, with no clear D. Germline CDR1 and CDR2: MNHEY and SVGAGI. This CDR3 is 12 amino acids long. Trimming removed 6 bases from V and 5 bases from J, with 10 bases in between. CDR3: CASRSDVETQYF. For the CDR3, the DNA is TGTGCCAGCAGAAGCGACGTGGAGACCCAGTACTTC.

This clonotype has just a few counts. This chain uses TRBV27 with TRBJ2-1; D is possibly TRBD1 or TRBD2 (6 bases each). Trimming cost V 2 bases and J 0 bases, with 17 bases left between them. This CDR3 is built from 18 residues. CDR1 MNHEY and CDR2 SMNVEV come from the germline V gene (reference sequence). The CDR3 coding sequence is TGTGCCAGCAGTTTAATCCCGACAGGAGGGAGCTCCTACAATGAGCAGTTCTTC. Translation gives CASSLIPTGGSSYNEQFF.